Listed here are 10 T cell receptor beta chains from one sample, sequenced in a study of identical twins. From the 5' RACE reads, TCRdb called clonotypes with MiXCR, one entry per CDR3 protein. The sample shows a few hundred thousand distinct CDR3 sequences, approximately 9.6% of them seen only once. These records were also assigned to another study, of yellow fever vaccine responses in identical twins.

The sample taken for sequencing was PBMCs. Every receptor here comes from a woman between 18 and 29 years old in good health.

This clonotype was seen a few times. The rearrangement uses TRBV28 and TRBJ2-7; 9 bases map to TRBD2. V shed 8 bases and J 0 bases; nucleotides not matched to a gene: 11. CDR1 is MDHEN and CDR2 is SYDVKM in the germline V gene. This CDR3 contains 16 residues. The CDR3 DNA is TGTGCCAGCCAACCTCTTATTAGCGGGAGCTCCTACGAGCAGTACTTC. Protein: CASQPLISGSSYEQYF.

This clonotype occurred a few times. V usage is TRBV5-5 and J usage is TRBJ2-3, with D perhaps matching TRBD2 (7 bases). Germline V gene data show CDR1 as SGHKS and CDR2 as YYEKEE (reference sequence). V was shortened by 3 bases and J by 0 bases, with 17 bases between the two germline ends. CDR3 length: 17 residues. The CDR3 protein is CASSSHGGAVSTDTQYF. As DNA, the CDR3 is TGTGCCAGCAGCTCTCATGGGGGGGCGGTAAGCACAGATACGCAGTATTTT.

This clonotype appeared a few times. This chain uses TRBV10-1 with TRBJ2-1; 7 nucleotides match TRBD1. Trimming took 3 bases from V and 7 from J; bases not matched to a gene: 3. Looked up from germline, CDR1 is WNHNN and CDR2 is SYGVQD (reference sequence). The CDR3 length is 13 residues. The CDR3 loop reads CASSEPTGNEQFF. In DNA form, the CDR3 reads TGCGCCAGCAGTGAACCGACAGGGAATGAGCAGTTCTTC.

This clonotype was found many times. The rearrangement uses TRBV7-3 and TRBJ2-2; weak D call: TRBD2 (5 bases). Trimming removed 0 bases from V and 4 bases from J, with 6 bases in between. The CDR3 runs 14 residues. Germline CDR1 SGHTA, CDR2 FQGTGA. CDR3 DNA: TGTGCCAGCAGCTTAACGAGCGGCACCGGGGAGCTGTTTTTT. Its translation: CASSLTSGTGELFF.

This clonotype was seen only a few times. The V and J genes are TRBV30 and TRBJ2-4; D is possibly TRBD2 (5 bases). The CDR3 spans 13 residues. From germline, CDR1 is GTSNPN and CDR2 SVGIG (reference sequence). The ends were cut back, 0 bases at V and 7 bases at J, with 10 bases in the middle. CDR3 sequence reads: CAWSVGGDNIQYF. Written as DNA, the CDR3 is TGTGCCTGGAGTGTAGGAGGAGATAACATTCAGTACTTC.

The chain employs TRBV5-5 and TRBJ2-3; possibly TRBD2 for D (6 bases). Trimming took 4 bases from V and 3 from J, leaving 18 bases between them. This CDR3 region has 16 residues. Germline assignment: CDR1 SGHKS and CDR2 YYEKEE (reference sequence). CDR3 DNA: TGTGCCAGCAGCCATCCAGGAGCACGGGGGACAGATACGCAGTATTTT. Amino acids: CASSHPGARGTDTQYF. Full variable domain (outside the CDR3, taken from reference TRBV5-5 and TRBJ2-3): DAGVTQSPTHLIKTRGQQVTLRCSPISGHKSVSWYQQVLGQGPQFIFQYYEKEERGRGNFPDRFSARQFPNYSSELNVNALLLGDSALYLCASSHPGARGTDTQYFGPGTRLTVL.

This clonotype has a count of ten or more. The rearrangement links TRBV5-1 to TRBJ1-1; no clear D gene. The V gene's germline CDR1 is SGHRS and CDR2 YFSETQ. The CDR3 sequence is 13 residues long. V was trimmed by 0 bases and J by 0 bases, leaving 3 bases between them. The CDR3, as DNA: TGCGCCAGCAGCTTGGTGGTGAACACTGAAGCTTTCTTT. This translates into CASSLVVNTEAFF.

The DNA of the CDR3 is TGTGCCAGCAGCGATCCCGGGACAGGGATCTACGAGCAGTACTTC. Amino acids: CASSDPGTGIYEQYF. This chain connects TRBV9 to TRBJ2-7, with TRBD1 matching 9 bases. The trim removed 3 bases at V and 3 bases at J, leaving 7 bases unmatched. Germline loops: CDR1 SGDLS, CDR2 YYNGEE. The CDR3 consists of 15 residues.

This clonotype has more than one count but fewer than ten. The rearrangement links TRBV28 to TRBJ2-5; D not certain. V lost 3 bases and J lost 5, with 16 bases in between. This CDR3 is 15 amino acids long. CDR1 MDHEN and CDR2 SYDVKM come from the germline V gene. The CDR3, as DNA: TGTGCCAGCAGTTTCTTGGCAGGCTCGGCGGAGACCCAGTACTTC. It codes for CASSFLAGSAETQYF.

There are many counts of this clonotype. The chain uses TRBV7-2 and TRBJ2-3; 11 bases line up with TRBD2. Trimming cost V 8 bases and J 7 bases; bases outside gene matches: 5. Per the germline V gene, CDR1 is SGHTA and CDR2 is FQGNSA. This CDR3 has 13 amino acids. The CDR3: CASEGLAENTQYF. CDR3 in DNA: TGTGCCAGCGAGGGACTAGCGGAAAATACGCAGTATTTT.